This T cell receptor beta chain derives from a study of human T cells and chemical hapten exposure. General observations from the study: All donors were alopecia patients, so their immunity may differ from that of healthy people. Relative to control repertoires, expanded TCRs gave rise to significantly more large CDR3 similarity clusters.

Worth noting for this clonotype: Its antigen is undetermined.

Original processing methods: Samples had a median of around 94,000 TCRs, ranging roughly 23,224 to 690,600. TCRdb processed the RACE reads anew with MiXCR; each CDR3 protein has one entry. Here the V and J calls rest on TCRdb's processing, not on the authors' analysis. The sample contains about 380,000 distinct CDR3 sequences, 4.8% of which appear only once. V lost 5 bases and J lost 6, with 11 bases in between. This CDR3 contains 12 residues. The time point is: patch test 1, 2 weeks after DPC sensitization. Treatment in this sample: therapeutic diphenylcyclopropenone sensitization with weekly scalp DPC.

V and J are TRBV12-3 or TRBV12-4 and TRBJ2-7, with D possibly being TRBD1 or TRBD2 (6 bases each). This clonotype originated in a woman in her forties or fifties with alopecia areata. Some clones in this sample may be carry-over from other donors' samples. The sequenced sample was whole blood, obtained in connection with sensitization to the hapten diphenylcyclopropenone (DPC). For the CDR3, the DNA is TGTGCCAGCAGTCCGGGGGACACCGAGCAGTACTTC. Translation gives CASSPGDTEQYF.